The subject of this entry is one T cell receptor beta chain. Its matching antigen is unknown. This entry comes from a study of cytomegalovirus exposure and HLA in healthy donors. The overall study: In terms of ancestry, the Caucasian-associated cluster contained about 81% of the approximately 380 genotyped donors.

Study-level findings and limits: Later on, an analysis showed TCR association rates differing by HLA locus, with DRB1 the most and HLA-C the fewest. There were a few CMV-associated chains whose specificity for CMV antigens was confirmed in vitro.

Trimming removed 5 bases at V and 0 bases at J, with 11 bases between. The CDR3 sequence is 14 residues long. CDR1 is SGHAT, CDR2 FQDESV, per germline (reference sequence). PCR involved 60 Vbeta and 13 Jbeta primers. Clones were read by immunoSEQ multiplex PCR, and TCRdb kept only the in-frame ones, dropping some. The sample has roughly 150,000 clones, around 82% seen once. The receptor comes from a man aged 30 to 45 in good health and CMV-seronegative. The chain combines TRBV11-1 with TRBJ2-7; weak D call: TRBD1 (5 bases). Sequencing used PBMCs. CDR3 nucleotides: TGTGCCAGCAGCCTCCCCGACAGCTCCTACGAGCAGTACTTC. Translated: CASSLPDSSYEQYF.